Listed here is a single TCR beta chain. Its antigen is not identified. The sample comes from a study of Ad26.COV2.S vaccination and SARS-CoV-2 variants. In the study overall: Donor was one of the participants in the Ad26.COV2.S arm of the COV1001 trial. Once, or twice with 56 days between doses, Ad26.COV2.S was given intramuscularly.

Trimming removed 1 base from V and 6 bases from J; junction bases left unmatched: 18. The V gene's germline CDR1 is SNHLY and CDR2 FYNNEI. This CDR3 region has 18 residues. Generated by immunoSEQ multiplex PCR, the TCRdb table keeps only in-frame clones and is missing some. The sample consists of some 520,000 clones, around nine tenths of them appearing once. Regarding the study as a whole: While placebo recipients had lower spike-specific TCR breadth, vaccine recipients had more. Reported findings describe substantial breadth in spike-specific CD8+ and CD4+ T cell responses following vaccination.

Noted treatment: around 19 received Ad26.COV2.S at low or high dose, single or two shots; roughly 5 received placebo; per-sample allocation not given. Collection of the samples took place on day 63 after the first injection of vaccine or placebo. The source was peripheral blood, collected in a trial of Ad26.COV2.S vaccine versus placebo. This chain connects TRBV2 to TRBJ2-7, with 7 bases identical to TRBD2. The receptor's source is a person between 18 and 60 years old who received the Ad26.COV2.S COVID-19 vaccine or a placebo. CDR3 in amino acids: CASSEDWGGGTRRFEQYF. For the CDR3, the DNA is TGTGCCAGCAGTGAAGATTGGGGCGGGGGAACACGCCGCTTCGAGCAGTACTTC.